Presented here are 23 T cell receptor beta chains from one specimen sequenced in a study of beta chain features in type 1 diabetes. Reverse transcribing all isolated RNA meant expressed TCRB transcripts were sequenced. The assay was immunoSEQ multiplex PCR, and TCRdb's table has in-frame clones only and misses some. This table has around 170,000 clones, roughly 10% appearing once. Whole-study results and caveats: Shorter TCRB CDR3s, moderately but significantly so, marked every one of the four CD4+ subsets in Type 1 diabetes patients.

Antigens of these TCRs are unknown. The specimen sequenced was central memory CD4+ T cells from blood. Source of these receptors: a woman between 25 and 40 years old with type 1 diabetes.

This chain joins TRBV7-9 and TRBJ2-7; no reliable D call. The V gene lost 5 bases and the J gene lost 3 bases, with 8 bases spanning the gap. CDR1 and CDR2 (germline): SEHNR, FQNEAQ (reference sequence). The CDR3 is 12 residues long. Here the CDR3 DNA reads TGTGCCAGCAGCCTTTCTCTCTACGAGCAGTACTTC. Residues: CASSLSLYEQYF.

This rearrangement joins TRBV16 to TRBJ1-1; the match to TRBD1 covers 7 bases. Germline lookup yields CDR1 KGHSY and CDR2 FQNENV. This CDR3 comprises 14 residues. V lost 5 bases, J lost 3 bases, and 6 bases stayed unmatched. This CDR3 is CASSLTGLDTEAFF. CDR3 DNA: TGTGCCAGCAGCTTGACAGGGCTGGACACTGAAGCTTTCTTT.

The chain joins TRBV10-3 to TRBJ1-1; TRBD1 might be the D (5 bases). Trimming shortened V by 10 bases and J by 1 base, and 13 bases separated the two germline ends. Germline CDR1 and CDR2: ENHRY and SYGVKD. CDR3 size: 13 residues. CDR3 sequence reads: CASSLGGNTEAFF. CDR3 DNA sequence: TGTGCCAGCAGCCTCGGGGGGAACACTGAAGCTTTCTTT.

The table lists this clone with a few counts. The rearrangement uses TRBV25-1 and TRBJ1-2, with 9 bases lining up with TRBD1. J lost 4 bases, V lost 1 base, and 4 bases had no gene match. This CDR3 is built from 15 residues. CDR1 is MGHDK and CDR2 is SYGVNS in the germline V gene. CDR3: CASSESGTGSYGYTF. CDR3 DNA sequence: TGTGCCAGCAGTGAATCCGGGACAGGGTCCTATGGCTACACCTTC.

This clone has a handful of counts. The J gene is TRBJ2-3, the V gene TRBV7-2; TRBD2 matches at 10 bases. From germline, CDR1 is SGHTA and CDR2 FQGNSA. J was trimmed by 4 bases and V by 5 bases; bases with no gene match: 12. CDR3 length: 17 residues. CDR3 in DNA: TGTGCCAGCAGCCGACCTGAGCGGGAGGGGGGGGCAGATACGCAGTATTTT. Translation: CASSRPEREGGADTQYF. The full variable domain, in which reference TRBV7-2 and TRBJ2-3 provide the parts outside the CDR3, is GAGVSQSPSNKVTEKGKDVELRCDPISGHTALYWYRQSLGQGLEFLIYFQGNSAPDKSGLPSDRFSAERTGGSVSTLTIQRTQQEDSAVYLCASSRPEREGGADTQYFGPGTRLTVL.

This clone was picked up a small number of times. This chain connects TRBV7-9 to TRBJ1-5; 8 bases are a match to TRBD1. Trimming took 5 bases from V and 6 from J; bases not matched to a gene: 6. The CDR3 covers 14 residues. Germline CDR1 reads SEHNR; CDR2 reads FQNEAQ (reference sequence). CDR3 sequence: CASSPDRGSQPQHF. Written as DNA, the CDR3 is TGTGCCAGCAGCCCAGACAGGGGTAGTCAGCCCCAGCATTTT.

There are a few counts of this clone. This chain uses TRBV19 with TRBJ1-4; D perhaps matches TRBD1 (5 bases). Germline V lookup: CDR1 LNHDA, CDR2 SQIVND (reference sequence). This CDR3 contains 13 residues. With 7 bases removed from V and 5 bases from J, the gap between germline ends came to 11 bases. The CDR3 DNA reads TGTGCCAGTATGGACAACTGGAATGAAAAACTGTTTTTT. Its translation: CASMDNWNEKLFF.

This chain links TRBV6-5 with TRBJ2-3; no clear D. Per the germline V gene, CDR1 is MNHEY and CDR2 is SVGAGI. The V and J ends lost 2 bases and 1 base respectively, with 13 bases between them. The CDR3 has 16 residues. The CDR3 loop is CASSYDRSRGTDTQYF. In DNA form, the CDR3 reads TGTGCCAGCAGTTACGATAGGTCTCGGGGCACAGATACGCAGTATTTT.

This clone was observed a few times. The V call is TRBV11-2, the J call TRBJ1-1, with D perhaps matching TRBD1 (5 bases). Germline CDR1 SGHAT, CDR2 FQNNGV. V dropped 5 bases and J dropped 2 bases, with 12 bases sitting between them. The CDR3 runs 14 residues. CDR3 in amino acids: CASSRSWTNTEAFF. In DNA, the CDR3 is TGTGCCAGCAGCCGCTCCTGGACAAACACTGAAGCTTTCTTT.

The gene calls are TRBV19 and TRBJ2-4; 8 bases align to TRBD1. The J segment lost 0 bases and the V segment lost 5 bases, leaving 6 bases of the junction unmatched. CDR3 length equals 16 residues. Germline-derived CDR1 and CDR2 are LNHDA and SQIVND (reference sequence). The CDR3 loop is CASSHQGARAKNIQYF. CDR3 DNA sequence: TGTGCCAGTAGTCACCAGGGGGCGAGAGCCAAAAACATTCAGTACTTC.

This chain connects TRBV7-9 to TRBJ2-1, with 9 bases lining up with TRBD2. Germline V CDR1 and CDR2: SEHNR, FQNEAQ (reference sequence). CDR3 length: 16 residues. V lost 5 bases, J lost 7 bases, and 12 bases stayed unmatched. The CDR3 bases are TGTGCCAGCAGCCCAGGAGGCGGGAGGGCCCTGAATGAGCAGTTCTTC. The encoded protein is CASSPGGGRALNEQFF.

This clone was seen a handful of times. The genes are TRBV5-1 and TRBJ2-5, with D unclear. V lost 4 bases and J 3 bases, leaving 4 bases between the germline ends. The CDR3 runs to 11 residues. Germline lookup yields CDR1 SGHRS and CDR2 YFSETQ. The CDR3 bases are TGCGCCAGCAGCCTCGAAGAGACCCAGTACTTC. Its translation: CASSLEETQYF.

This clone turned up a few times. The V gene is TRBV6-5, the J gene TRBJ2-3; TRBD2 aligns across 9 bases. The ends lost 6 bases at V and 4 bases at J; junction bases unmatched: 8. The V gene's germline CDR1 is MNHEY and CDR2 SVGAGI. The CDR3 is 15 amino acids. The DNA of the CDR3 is TGTGCCAGCAGGATGACCTTAGCGGGAGCAGATACGCAGTATTTT. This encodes CASRMTLAGADTQYF.

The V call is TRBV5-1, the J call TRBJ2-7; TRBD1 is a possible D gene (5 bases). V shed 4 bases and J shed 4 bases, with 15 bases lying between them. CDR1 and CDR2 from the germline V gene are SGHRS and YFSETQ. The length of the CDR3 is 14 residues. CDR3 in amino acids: CASSDLDSRYEQYF. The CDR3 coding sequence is TGCGCCAGCAGCGACCTCGACAGCCGATACGAGCAGTACTTC.

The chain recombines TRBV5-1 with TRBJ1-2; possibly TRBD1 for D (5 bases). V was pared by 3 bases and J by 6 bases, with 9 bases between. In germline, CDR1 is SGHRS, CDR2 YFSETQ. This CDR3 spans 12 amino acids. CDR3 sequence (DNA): TGCGCCAGCAGCTGGGTAGGGGATGGCTACACCTTC. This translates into CASSWVGDGYTF.

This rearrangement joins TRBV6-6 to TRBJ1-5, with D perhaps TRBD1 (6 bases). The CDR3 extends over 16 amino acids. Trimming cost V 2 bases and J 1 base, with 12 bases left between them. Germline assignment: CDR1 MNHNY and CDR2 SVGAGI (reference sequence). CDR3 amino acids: CASSYGYGQSNQPQHF. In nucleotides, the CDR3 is TGTGCCAGCAGTTACGGGTACGGACAGAGCAATCAGCCCCAGCATTTT.

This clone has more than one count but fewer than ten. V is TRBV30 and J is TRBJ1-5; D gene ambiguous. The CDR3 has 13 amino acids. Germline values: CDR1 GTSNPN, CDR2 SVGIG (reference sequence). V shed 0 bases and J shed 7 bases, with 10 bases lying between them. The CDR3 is CAWSVRGGQPQHF. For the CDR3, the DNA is TGTGCCTGGAGTGTACGGGGAGGGCAGCCCCAGCATTTT.

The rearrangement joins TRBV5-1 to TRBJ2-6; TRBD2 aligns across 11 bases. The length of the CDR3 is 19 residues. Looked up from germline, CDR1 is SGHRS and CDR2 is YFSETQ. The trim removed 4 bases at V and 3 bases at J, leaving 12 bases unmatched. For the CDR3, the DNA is TGCGCCAGCAGCGGGGGGACTAGCGGACTTGCTGGTGGGGCCAACGTCCTGACTTTC. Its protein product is CASSGGTSGLAGGANVLTF.

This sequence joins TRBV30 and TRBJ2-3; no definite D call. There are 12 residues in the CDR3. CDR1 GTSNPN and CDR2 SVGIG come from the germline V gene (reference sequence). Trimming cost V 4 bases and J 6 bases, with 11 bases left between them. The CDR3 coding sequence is TGTGCCTGGAACCTTATCCGGGATACGCAGTATTTT. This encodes CAWNLIRDTQYF.

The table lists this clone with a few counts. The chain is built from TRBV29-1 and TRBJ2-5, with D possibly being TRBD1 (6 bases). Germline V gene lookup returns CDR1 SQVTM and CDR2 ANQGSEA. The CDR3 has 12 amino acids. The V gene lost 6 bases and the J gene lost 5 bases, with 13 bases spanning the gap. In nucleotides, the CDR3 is TGCAGCGTGTCCAGGGGCAGGGAGACCCAGTACTTC. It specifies CSVSRGRETQYF.

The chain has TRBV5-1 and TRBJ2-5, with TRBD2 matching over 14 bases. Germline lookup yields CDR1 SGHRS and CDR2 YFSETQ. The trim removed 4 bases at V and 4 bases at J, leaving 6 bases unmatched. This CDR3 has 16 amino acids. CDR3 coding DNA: TGCGCCAGCAGCCCGGGACTAGCGGGAGCATCAGAGACCCAGTACTTC. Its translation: CASSPGLAGASETQYF. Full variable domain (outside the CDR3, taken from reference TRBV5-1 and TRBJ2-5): KAGVTQTPRYLIKTRGQQVTLSCSPISGHRSVSWYQQTPGQGLQFLFEYFSETQRNKGNFPGRFSGRQFSNSRSEMNVSTLELGDSALYLCASSPGLAGASETQYFGPGTRLLVL.

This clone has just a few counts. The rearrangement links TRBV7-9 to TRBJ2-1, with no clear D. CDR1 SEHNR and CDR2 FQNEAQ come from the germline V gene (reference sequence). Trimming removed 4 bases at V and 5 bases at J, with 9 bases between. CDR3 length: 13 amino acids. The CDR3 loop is CASSYYFDNEQFF. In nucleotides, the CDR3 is TGTGCCAGCAGCTATTACTTCGACAATGAGCAGTTCTTC.

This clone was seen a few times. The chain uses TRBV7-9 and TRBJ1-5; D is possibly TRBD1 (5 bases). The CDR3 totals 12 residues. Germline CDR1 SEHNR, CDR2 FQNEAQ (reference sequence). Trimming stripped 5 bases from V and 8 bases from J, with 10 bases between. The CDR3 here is CASSQQGEPQHF. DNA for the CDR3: TGTGCCAGCAGCCAACAAGGGGAGCCCCAGCATTTT.